This paragraph reports one T cell receptor (beta chain). The table lists this clonotype with many counts. The antigen it binds to is not known. The sample holds no much larger clone one base away, and base qualities are not on file. Set within a cohort of healthcare workers in London, UK, this nested case-control study involved weekly PCR testing of nasopharyngeal swabs along with blood sampling. Healthcare workers were enrolled in the week of the UK lockdown, from 23 to 31 March 2020, and were followed every week for up to roughly 15 weeks. Libraries were made using 5' RACE. The instrument was a NextSeq 500. The TCR library protocol attached unique molecular identifiers to individual cDNA molecules to correct for sequencing error and PCR bias. TCR alpha and beta chains were both sequenced, and the abundances of alpha and beta sequences in each sample were closely correlated with each other. As for how the authors treated the data: V gene, J gene and CDR3 annotation of TCR sequences was performed with Decombinator V4. Expanded TCRs were defined as changing significantly between any two time points under a Poisson model with p below 0.0001. TCR abundances were normalised to the total number of TCRs sequenced per sample and expressed as counts per million. MAIT TCRs were defined by TRAV1-2 paired with TRAJ12, TRAJ20 or TRAJ33, and iNKT TCRs by TRAV10 paired with TRAJ18. VDJdb, accessed 1 November 2021, was searched for CMV, EBV and SARS-CoV-2 annotated TCRs, excluding TCRs annotated for multiple antigens. TCRdb ran its own pipeline on the public reads, namely fastp trimming at Q25 and MiXCR clone calling, and kept in-frame beta chains. Each CDR3 protein appears once, grouped with its most common genes and DNA. The V and J calls follow TCRdb's processing rather than the paper's. For this sample there are about 23,000 distinct CDR3 sequences; over 4% appear just once. Over 6.5% of the sample comes from the top ten.

The sample belongs to a study of early T cells in non-severe SARS-CoV-2 infection (dated by TCRdb to the early 2020s). With respect to the entire study: Because TCR sequencing relied on bulk RNA taken from unsorted whole blood, pairing of alpha and beta chains was not possible.

Beyond this particular receptor, the publication reports: VDJdb matching was skewed toward anti-spike CD8 responses, so virus-specific expansions were likely underestimated and private and CD4 specificities were missed.

The CDR3 spans 14 residues, from the cysteine through the phenylalanine. Here the CDR3 DNA is all that survives: 42 bases in frame from base 1. Germline trimming amounts to 1 base on V and 7 bases on J, with 9 as the count of junction bases outside the gene matches. Via the germline V gene (reference sequence), CDR1 is DFQATT and CDR2 SNEGSKA. The receptor comes from an adult who was a healthcare worker with PCR-confirmed SARS-CoV-2 infection or an uninfected control (not recorded which). Sequencing used whole blood. Recombination connected TRBV20-1 to TRBJ1-1, and TRBD1 matches 7 of the central bases. The CDR3 is CSARGYTGVNEAFF. The base sequence is TGCAGTGCTAGAGGATATACAGGGGTAAATGAAGCTTTCTTT.